Included here is one TCR beta chain sequence, with context. This sample is drawn from a study of CD8 T cells in Susac syndrome. CDR1 is MGHDK, CDR2 SYGVNS, per germline. The CDR3 has 16 amino acids. Trimming removed 1 base from V and 1 base from J, with 8 bases in between. Random hexamers primed reverse transcription of about 0.5 to 1 ug RNA. MiXCR, applied by TCRdb to the immunoSEQ multiplex PCR reads, yields one record per CDR3 protein. This sample has about 190,000 distinct CDR3 sequences; nearly 97% occur once, and the top ten carry 0.098%. Sequencing targeted TCR beta in blood CD8+ and CD4+ T cells.

The sample taken for sequencing was CD4+ T cells from PBMCs. This chain joins TRBV25-1 and TRBJ2-6; the D is unclear. The source of this sequence is a human donor with Susac syndrome. CDR3 in amino acids: CASSELARSGANVLTF. The CDR3 nucleotides are TGTGCCAGCAGTGAATTGGCCCGATCTGGGGCCAACGTCCTGACTTTC.